Sequencing of this T cell receptor (beta chain) was carried out in a study of blood T cells in healthy people across ages. Study results and caveats: Compared with aged donors, long-lived donors showed fewer expanded clones, suggesting selection.

This clonotype was detected only a few times. Its antigen is still unknown. With V trimmed by 0 bases and J by 2 bases, 10 bases remained unmatched. The CDR3 totals 18 residues. The germline gives CDR1 LGHDT, CDR2 YNNKEL (reference sequence). Alongside a J-beta primer mix, a sample-barcoded 5' primer served in a second PCR lasting about 7 to 12 cycles. Each CDR3 protein is one row after TCRdb ran MiXCR on the 5' RACE reads. The table includes over 1,500,000 distinct CDR3 sequences, about 50% detected once. Donation came from healthy Caucasian individuals in Russia who were aged 6 to 90. The material sequenced was blood. The chain uses TRBV3-1 and TRBJ2-3, with 8 bases aligning to TRBD2. This sequence was found in a woman between 35 and 50 years old in good health. DNA of the CDR3: TGTGCCAGCAGCCAAGACGCCCCCGGACTAGCTCTCACAGATACGCAGTATTTT. Amino acid sequence: CASSQDAPGLALTDTQYF.